The 16 T cell receptor beta chains presented below share a single source sample, sequenced in a study of cytomegalovirus exposure and HLA in healthy donors. The table came from immunoSEQ multiplex PCR; TCRdb's copy has only in-frame clones and leaves some out. The sample contains roughly 130,000 clones, about 91% of which appear only once. The source material was PBMCs. Source of these receptors: a woman aged 18 to 35 in good health and CMV-seropositive.

This clone was picked up a small number of times. V gene TRBV10-3 combines with J gene TRBJ1-1; D gene unclear. V lost 10 bases and J 10 bases, leaving 7 bases between the germline ends. The germline CDR1 and CDR2 sequences are ENHRY and SYGVKD. This CDR3 spans 8 amino acids. The CDR3 sequence is CATGGAFF. The CDR3 nucleotides read TGTGCCACAGGAGGAGCTTTCTTT.

This chain connects TRBV18 to TRBJ1-2; no reliable D call. This CDR3 spans 13 amino acids. The germline V gene encodes CDR1 KGHSH and CDR2 LQKENI. Trimming took 8 bases from V and 3 from J, leaving 13 bases between them. In DNA, the CDR3 is TGTGCCAGCAAGGCGACGGACTACTATGGCTACACCTTC. It yields the protein CASKATDYYGYTF.

The gene calls are TRBV5-4 and TRBJ2-3, with D hard to call. V dropped 4 bases and J dropped 0 bases, with 12 bases sitting between them. Germline V CDR1 and CDR2: SGHNT, YYREEE (reference sequence). The CDR3 consists of 15 residues. The CDR3 region is CASSGGLKSTDTQYF. The CDR3, as DNA: TGTGCCAGCAGCGGTGGTCTAAAGAGCACAGATACGCAGTATTTT.

This chain links TRBV9 with TRBJ2-7, with 7 bases fitting TRBD1. The V gene's germline CDR1 is SGDLS and CDR2 YYNGEE. This CDR3 has 17 residues. Trimming removed 3 bases from V and 4 bases from J; junction bases left unmatched: 16. CDR3 DNA sequence: TGTGCCAGCAGCGAAACCCCGGACAGGCTCACGGCGTACGAGCAGTACTTC. Its protein is CASSETPDRLTAYEQYF.

V usage is TRBV27 and J usage is TRBJ1-2, with D perhaps TRBD1 (5 bases). The CDR3 has 15 residues. The germline V gene encodes CDR1 MNHEY and CDR2 SMNVEV (reference sequence). CDR3 sequence reads: CVTAVEPGSNYGYTF. In DNA, the CDR3 is TGTGTCACAGCAGTTGAGCCAGGGTCGAACTATGGCTACACCTTC.

This clone was detected once. CDR3 in amino acids: CASSLWQLANYGYTF. The CDR3 region has the DNA TGTGCCAGCAGTTTATGGCAGCTAGCTAACTATGGCTACACCTTC. The chain joins TRBV28 to TRBJ1-2; D is unresolved. Germline-derived CDR1 and CDR2 are MDHEN and SYDVKM. V was cut by 0 bases and J by 0 bases, with 8 bases left in between. The CDR3 is 15 amino acids.

V usage is TRBV6-1 and J usage is TRBJ1-2, with D possibly TRBD1 on 5 matching bases. Trimming cost V 1 base and J 8 bases, with 8 bases left between them. Per the germline V gene, CDR1 is MNHNS and CDR2 is SASEGT. The CDR3 contains 12 residues. This CDR3 reads CASSEDGAGYTF. The DNA of the CDR3 is TGTGCCAGCAGTGAAGATGGGGCCGGCTACACCTTC.

The chain uses TRBV9 and TRBJ1-2, with TRBD1 matching over 7 bases. Unmatched junction bases numbered 15, after V lost 0 bases and J lost 4 bases. Germline CDR1 SGDLS, CDR2 YYNGEE. CDR3 length: 18 residues. CDR3 protein: CASSVVDREESGAYGYTF. CDR3 DNA sequence: TGTGCCAGCAGCGTAGTTGACAGGGAAGAGTCTGGGGCCTATGGCTACACCTTC. The full variable domain, in which reference TRBV9 and TRBJ1-2 provide the parts outside the CDR3, is DSGVTQTPKHLITATGQRVTLRCSPRSGDLSVYWYQQSLDQGLQFLIQYYNGEERAKGNILERFSAQQFPDLHSELNLSSLELGDSALYFCASSVVDREESGAYGYTFGSGTRLTVV.

V is TRBV9 and J is TRBJ2-3; no firm D call. The CDR3 is 14 residues long. Looked up from germline, CDR1 is SGDLS and CDR2 is YYNGEE. Trimming cost V 4 bases and J 0 bases, with 9 bases left between them. CDR3 DNA: TGTGCCAGCAGCCCCCTCAGTAGCACAGATACGCAGTATTTT. Translation: CASSPLSSTDTQYF.

Here the CDR3 DNA reads TGCGCCAGCAGCCAAGATGGGTTCAGGGCAGACTACGAGCAGTACTTC. Residues: CASSQDGFRADYEQYF. The genes are TRBV4-1 and TRBJ2-7, with a possible D match to TRBD1 (5 bases). This CDR3 region has 16 residues. In germline, CDR1 is MGHRA, CDR2 YSYEKL. Trimming took 0 bases from V and 3 from J, leaving 15 bases between them.

The V call is TRBV19, the J call TRBJ1-1; D is unresolved. The CDR3 sequence is 12 residues long. CDR1 and CDR2 (germline): LNHDA, SQIVND (reference sequence). V shed 3 bases and J shed 7 bases, with 9 bases lying between them. CDR3 sequence reads: CASSIGKSEAFF. DNA of the CDR3: TGTGCCAGTAGTATCGGGAAAAGTGAAGCTTTCTTT.

This chain uses TRBV2 with TRBJ2-1, with 11 nucleotides matching TRBD2. Trimming took 4 bases from V and 4 from J; bases not matched to a gene: 6. Germline V gene lookup returns CDR1 SNHLY and CDR2 FYNNEI. The CDR3 sequence is 16 residues long. The CDR3 loop reads CASSAPGLAVYNEQFF. As DNA, the CDR3 is TGTGCCAGCAGTGCCCCGGGACTAGCGGTATACAATGAGCAGTTCTTC. Complete variable domain (other parts from reference TRBV2 and TRBJ2-1): EPEVTQTPSHQVTQMGQEVILRCVPISNHLYFYWYRQILGQKVEFLVSFYNNEISEKSEIFDDQFSVERPDGSNFTLKIRSTKLEDSAMYFCASSAPGLAVYNEQFFGPGTRLTVL.

This sequence joins TRBV11-2 and TRBJ2-7; 7 nucleotides line up with TRBD1. This CDR3 contains 14 residues. V shed 4 bases, J shed 6 bases, and the junction held 9 bases outside the gene matches. Germline V gene data show CDR1 as SGHAT and CDR2 as FQNNGV. The CDR3 loop is CASSSYRGLGEQYF. The CDR3, as DNA: TGTGCCAGCAGCTCCTACAGGGGCCTCGGCGAGCAGTACTTC.

The chain joins TRBV4-2 to TRBJ1-1, with D perhaps matching TRBD1 (6 bases). In germline, CDR1 is LGHNA, CDR2 YNFKEQ. Trimming cost V 4 bases and J 4 bases, with 22 bases left between them. This CDR3 contains 17 residues. CDR3 sequence: CASSPYLRRDRSTEAFF. CDR3 nucleotide sequence: TGTGCCAGCAGCCCCTATCTCAGGAGAGACAGGAGCACTGAAGCTTTCTTT.

The chain links TRBV6-5 to TRBJ2-1; TRBD2 is a possible D gene (6 bases). V was cut by 5 bases and J by 0 bases, with 11 bases left in between. The length of the CDR3 is 15 residues. Germline V gene lookup returns CDR1 MNHEY and CDR2 SVGAGI. CDR3 bases: TGTGCCAGCAGTCCATCTAGCGCCTCCTACAATGAGCAGTTCTTC. Translated: CASSPSSASYNEQFF.

This chain uses TRBV19 with TRBJ2-3; D is unclear. This CDR3 spans 14 amino acids. Per the germline V gene, CDR1 is LNHDA and CDR2 is SQIVND (reference sequence). V was clipped by 6 bases and J by 0 bases, with 10 bases between them. CDR3 coding DNA: TGTGCCAGTAGGGCTTCAGTGAGCACAGATACGCAGTATTTT. Encoded protein: CASRASVSTDTQYF.